The clone carrying this T cell receptor (beta chain) was seen many times. Its antigen is not known. This sample is drawn from a study of Graves' ophthalmopathy and Graves' hyperthyroidism. Overall study results and limits: In separating ophthalmopathy from stable hyperthyroidism, a 13-signature model achieved roughly 90% sensitivity and about 80% specificity. Blood also contained most of the expanded thyroid clonotypes above 0.001 frequency.

RNA transcripts provided the template for amplifying TCR beta CDR3 regions. The library came from an HTBI-primed first-round RT-PCR and a second-round multiplex PCR. In TCRdb, the multiplex PCR reads were re-called with MiXCR into one record per CDR3 protein. The data show approximately 500,000 distinct CDR3 sequences, roughly an eighth seen once. Deletions cut 2 bases from V and 5 bases from J, with 10 bases between. The CDR3 is 13 amino acids. From germline, CDR1 is MNHEY and CDR2 SMNVEV (reference sequence). The authors isolated PBMCs from about 10 ml of fresh peripheral blood. The receptor's source is a woman aged 25 to 39 with Graves' ophthalmopathy. The rearrangement links TRBV27 to TRBJ2-7; the D gene is possibly TRBD1 (5 bases). The sequencing sample was made of blood. The CDR3 loop reads CASSLQGSNEQYF. The CDR3 region has the DNA TGTGCCAGCAGTTTACAGGGAAGCAACGAGCAGTACTTC.